The rows below give T cell receptor beta chains drawn from one sample of a study of T cell responses to AZD1222 COVID-19 vaccine. Assay: immunoSEQ multiplex PCR; the TCRdb copy retains only in-frame clones and omits some. The sample has about 270,000 clones; 85% to 95% are singletons. The sample consisted of peripheral blood, taken 28 days after the second AZD1222 dose. Every receptor here comes from an adult who received the AZD1222 COVID-19 vaccine. CDR3s include the opening cysteine and the closing phenylalanine or tryptophan. A D gene is named only where the DNA matches it firmly. Size values are once, few and many counts, or a class for expanded clones, and some rows have none.

D gene	V gene	J gene	clone size	CDR3 protein	CDR3 DNA
-	TRBV27	TRBJ2-1	-	CASSYGGGNEQFF	TGTGCCAGCAGTTACGGGGGTGGCAATGAGCAGTTCTTC
-	TRBV24-1	TRBJ2-1	-	CATSGAGTRGNEQFF	TGTGCCACCAGCGGAGCGGGAACCAGGGGGAATGAGCAGTTCTTC
-	TRBV7-3	TRBJ2-1	-	CASSRSITGEQFF	TGTGCCAGCAGCCGAAGCATCACGGGCGAGCAGTTCTTC
-	TRBV7-3	TRBJ2-1	-	CASSADLWGYNEQFF	TGTGCCAGCAGTGCTGACTTGTGGGGCTACAATGAGCAGTTCTTC
-	TRBV29-1	TRBJ2-3	-	CSVEDGSGTQYF	TGCAGCGTTGAAGACGGGTCTGGTACGCAGTATTTT
-	TRBV28	TRBJ2-3	-	CASNTGGDADTQYF	TGTGCCAGCAACACAGGGGGGGATGCGGATACGCAGTATTTT
TRBD1	TRBV19	TRBJ2-7	once	CASSILPLRDRSYEQYF	TGTGCCAGTAGTATCCTACCTCTCCGGGACAGATCCTACGAGCAGTACTTC
TRBD1	TRBV7-9	TRBJ1-2	few	CASSVRTGESYGYTF	TGTGCCAGCAGCGTCCGGACAGGGGAAAGCTATGGCTACACCTTC
-	TRBV12-3/TRBV12-4	TRBJ1-5	-	CASSLTRIQPQHF	TGTGCCAGCAGCCTGACGAGGATTCAGCCCCAGCATTTT
-	TRBV4-1	TRBJ2-6	-	CASSQNKAGANVLTF	TGCGCCAGCAGCCAGAACAAGGCTGGGGCCAACGTCCTGACTTTC
TRBD1	TRBV5-1	TRBJ1-1	-	CASSFQGQVGDTEAFF	TGCGCCAGCAGCTTCCAGGGACAGGTGGGGGACACTGAAGCTTTCTTT
-	TRBV20-1	TRBJ1-2	-	CSASNPGNYGYTF	TGCAGTGCTAGTAACCCGGGGAACTATGGCTACACCTTC
TRBD2	TRBV28	TRBJ2-3	-	CASSVAGRSTDTQYF	TGTGCCAGCAGTGTAGCGGGGCGTTCAACAGATACGCAGTATTTT
-	TRBV27	TRBJ1-2	-	CASGAQLGYGYTF	TGTGCCAGCGGGGCACAGTTGGGTTATGGCTACACCTTC
TRBD1	TRBV29-1	TRBJ2-2	-	CSVPGQSNTGELFF	TGCAGCGTCCCGGGACAGTCCAACACCGGGGAGCTGTTTTTT
-	TRBV13	TRBJ1-1	-	CASTTGWGSLDTEAFF	TGTGCCAGCACTACTGGGTGGGGATCCTTAGACACTGAAGCTTTCTTT
-	TRBV5-6	TRBJ1-2	-	CASSLGATSYYGYTF	TGTGCCAGCAGCTTGGGGGCGACATCTTATTATGGCTACACCTTC
-	TRBV10-3	TRBJ1-4	-	CAVRGQFNEKLFF	TGTGCCGTAAGAGGGCAGTTTAATGAAAAACTGTTTTTT
-	TRBV9	TRBJ1-3	-	CASSPPANTIYF	TGTGCCAGCAGCCCCCCGGCAAACACCATATATTTT
-	TRBV5-1	TRBJ2-5	-	CASSLPGAEGETQYF	TGCGCCAGCAGCTTGCCGGGAGCTGAGGGTGAGACCCAGTACTTC